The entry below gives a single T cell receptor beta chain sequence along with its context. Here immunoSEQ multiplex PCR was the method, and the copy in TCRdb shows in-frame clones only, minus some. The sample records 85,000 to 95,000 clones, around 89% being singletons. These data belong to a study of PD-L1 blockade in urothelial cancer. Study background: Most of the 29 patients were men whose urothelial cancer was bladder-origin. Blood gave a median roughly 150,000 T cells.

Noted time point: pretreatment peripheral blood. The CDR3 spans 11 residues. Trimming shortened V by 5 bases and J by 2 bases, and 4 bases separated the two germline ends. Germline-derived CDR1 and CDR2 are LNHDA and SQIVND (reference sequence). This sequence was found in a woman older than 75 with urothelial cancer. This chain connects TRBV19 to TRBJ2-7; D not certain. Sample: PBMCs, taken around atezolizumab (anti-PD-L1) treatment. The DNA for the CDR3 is TGTGCCAGTAGTGAGGCCTACGAGCAGTACTTC. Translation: CASSEAYEQYF.